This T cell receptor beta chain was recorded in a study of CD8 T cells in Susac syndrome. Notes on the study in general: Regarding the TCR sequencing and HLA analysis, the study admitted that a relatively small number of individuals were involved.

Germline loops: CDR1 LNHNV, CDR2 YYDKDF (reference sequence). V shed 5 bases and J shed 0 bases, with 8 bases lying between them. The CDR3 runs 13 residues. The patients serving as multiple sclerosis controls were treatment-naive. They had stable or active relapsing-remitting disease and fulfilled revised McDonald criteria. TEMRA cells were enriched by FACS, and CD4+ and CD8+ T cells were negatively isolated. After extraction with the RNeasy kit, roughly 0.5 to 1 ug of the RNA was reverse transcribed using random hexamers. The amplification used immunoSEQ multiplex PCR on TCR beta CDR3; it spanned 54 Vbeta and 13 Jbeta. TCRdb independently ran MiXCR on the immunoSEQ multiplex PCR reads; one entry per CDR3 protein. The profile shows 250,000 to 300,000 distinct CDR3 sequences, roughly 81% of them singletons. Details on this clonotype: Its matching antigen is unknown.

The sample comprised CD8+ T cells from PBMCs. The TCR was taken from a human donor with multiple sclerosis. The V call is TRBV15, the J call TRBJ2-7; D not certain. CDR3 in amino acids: CATSPTGSYEQYF. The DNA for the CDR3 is TGTGCCACCAGCCCGACTGGCTCCTACGAGCAGTACTTC.